The entry below gives a single T cell receptor beta chain sequence along with its context. The antigen is unknown. The sample is drawn from a study of OX40 agonist ivuxolimab in advanced cancers. Overall study context: The patients' treatment was ivuxolimab, an agonistic anti-OX40 (CD134) antibody. Enrolled patients in dose escalation had cancers that were hepatocellular carcinoma, melanoma, renal cell or head and neck cancer.

Data came from immunoSEQ multiplex PCR; TCRdb stores just in-frame clones and leaves some out. The sample has tens of thousands of clones, less than 90% seen once; the top ten hold 7.9%. Study-level results: Some patients who did not respond also had low normalized T-cell clonal expansion.

With 0 bases removed from V and 6 bases from J, the gap between germline ends came to 17 bases. Germline CDR1 is LGHNA and CDR2 is YNFKEQ. CDR3 length: 16 residues. V and J are TRBV4-2 and TRBJ1-2; TRBD1 is a possible D gene (6 bases). The TCR sequence derives from an adult with an advanced solid tumor such as melanoma, head and neck, liver or kidney cancer. The material sequenced was CD4+ or CD8+ T cells sorted from blood, taken in a trial of the OX40 agonist ivuxolimab. CDR3 sequence: CASSQDLAGDLHGYTF. The CDR3 DNA reads TGTGCCAGCAGCCAAGATCTAGCAGGGGATCTTCATGGCTACACCTTC.